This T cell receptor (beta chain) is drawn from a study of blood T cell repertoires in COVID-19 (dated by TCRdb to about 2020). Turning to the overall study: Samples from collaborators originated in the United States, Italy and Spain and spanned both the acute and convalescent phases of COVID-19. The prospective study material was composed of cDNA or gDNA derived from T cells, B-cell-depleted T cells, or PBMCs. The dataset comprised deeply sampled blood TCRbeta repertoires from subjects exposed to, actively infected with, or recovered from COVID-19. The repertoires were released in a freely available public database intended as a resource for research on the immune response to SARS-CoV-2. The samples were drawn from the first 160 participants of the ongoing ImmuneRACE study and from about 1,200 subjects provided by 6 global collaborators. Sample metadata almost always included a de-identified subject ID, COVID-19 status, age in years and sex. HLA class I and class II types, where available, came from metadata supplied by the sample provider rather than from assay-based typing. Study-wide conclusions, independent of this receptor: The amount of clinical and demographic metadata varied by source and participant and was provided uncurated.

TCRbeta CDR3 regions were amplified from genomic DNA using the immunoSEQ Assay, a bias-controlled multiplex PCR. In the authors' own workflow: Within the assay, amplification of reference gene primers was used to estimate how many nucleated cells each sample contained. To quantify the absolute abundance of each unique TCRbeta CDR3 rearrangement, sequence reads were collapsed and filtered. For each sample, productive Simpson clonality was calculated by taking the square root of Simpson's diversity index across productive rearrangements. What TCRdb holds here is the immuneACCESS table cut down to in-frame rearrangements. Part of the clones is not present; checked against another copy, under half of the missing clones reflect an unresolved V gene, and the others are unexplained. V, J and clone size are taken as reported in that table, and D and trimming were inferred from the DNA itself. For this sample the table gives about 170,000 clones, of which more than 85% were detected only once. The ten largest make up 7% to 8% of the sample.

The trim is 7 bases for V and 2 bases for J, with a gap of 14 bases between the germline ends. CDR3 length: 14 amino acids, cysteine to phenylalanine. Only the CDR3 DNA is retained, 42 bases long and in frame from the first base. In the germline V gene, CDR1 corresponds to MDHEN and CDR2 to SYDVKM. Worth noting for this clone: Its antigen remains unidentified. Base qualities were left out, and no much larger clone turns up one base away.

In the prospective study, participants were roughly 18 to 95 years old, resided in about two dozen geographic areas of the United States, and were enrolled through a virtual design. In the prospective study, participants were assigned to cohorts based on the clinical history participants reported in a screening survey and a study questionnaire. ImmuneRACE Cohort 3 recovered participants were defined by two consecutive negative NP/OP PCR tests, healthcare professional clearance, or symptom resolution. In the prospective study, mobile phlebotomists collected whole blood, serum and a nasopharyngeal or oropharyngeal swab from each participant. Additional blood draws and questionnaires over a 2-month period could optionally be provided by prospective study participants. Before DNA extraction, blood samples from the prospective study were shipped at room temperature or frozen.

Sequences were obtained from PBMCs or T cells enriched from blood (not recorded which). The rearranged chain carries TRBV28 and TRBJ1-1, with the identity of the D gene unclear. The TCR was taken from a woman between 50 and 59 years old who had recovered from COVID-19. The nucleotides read TGTGCCAGCACCCCGGGAACTAAAAACACTGAAGCTTTCTTT. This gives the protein CASTPGTKNTEAFF.